This T cell receptor beta chain was documented in a study of blood T cell repertoires in COVID-19. Original processing methods: Using reference gene primer amplification, nucleated cell counts were estimated. Sequenced by immunoSEQ multiplex PCR; TCRdb stores in-frame clones only, minus some. V, J and clone size are those of that table, while D and trimming were read from the DNA. The data contain about 150,000 clones, nearly 80% of them seen just once; the ten biggest clones take up 1.5% to 2%. The sequence was obtained from a man older than 75 with acute or convalescent COVID-19. The specimen was peripheral blood.

CDR3 DNA: TGTGTCACGAACCCTGGGGGGAGCTCCTACAATGAGCAGTTCTTC. It codes for CVTNPGGSSYNEQFF. The chain uses TRBV6-5 and TRBJ2-1; D might be TRBD2 (6 bases). The CDR3 loop spans 15 amino acids. Germline V CDR1 and CDR2: MNHEY, SVGAGI.